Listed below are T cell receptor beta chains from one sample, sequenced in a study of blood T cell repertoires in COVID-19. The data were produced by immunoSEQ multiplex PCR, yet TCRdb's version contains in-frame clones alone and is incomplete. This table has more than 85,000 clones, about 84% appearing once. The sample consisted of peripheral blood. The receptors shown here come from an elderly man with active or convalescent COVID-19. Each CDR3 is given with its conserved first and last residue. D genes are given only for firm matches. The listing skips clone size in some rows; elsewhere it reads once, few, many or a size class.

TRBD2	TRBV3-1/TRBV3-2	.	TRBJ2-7	TGTGCCAGCAGCCACCGTGGGACTAGCGGGGGGCACCAGTACTTC	CASSHRGTSGGHQYF
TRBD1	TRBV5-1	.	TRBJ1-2	TGCGCCAGCAGCTCACAGTTGGGACAGAGCTATGGCTACACCTTC	CASSSQLGQSYGYTF
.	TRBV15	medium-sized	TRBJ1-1	TGTGCCACCAGCAGAAAGGGGGTAGGTGAAGCTTTCTTT	CATSRKGVGEAFF
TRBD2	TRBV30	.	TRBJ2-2	TGTGCCTGGGGCACCGGGACTATGACGAACACCGGGGAGCTGTTTTTT	CAWGTGTMTNTGELFF
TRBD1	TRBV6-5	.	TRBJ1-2	TGTGCCAGCAGTTACCGGGACAGGGCGGATGGCTACACCTTC	CASSYRDRADGYTF
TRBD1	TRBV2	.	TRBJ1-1	TGTGCCAGCAGTGTTTCAGGGGGCCGTACTGAAGCTTTCTTT	CASSVSGGRTEAFF
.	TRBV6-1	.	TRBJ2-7	TGTGCCAGCAGTGAAGCGGGGGGGGCCCCCTACGAGCAGTACTTC	CASSEAGGAPYEQYF
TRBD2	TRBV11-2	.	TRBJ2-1	TGTGCCAGCAGCTTACGGACTAGCGGGGGGGATGAGCAGTTCTTC	CASSLRTSGGDEQFF
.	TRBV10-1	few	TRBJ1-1	TGCGCCAGCAGTGAGACGGACAGCCACTACACTGAAGCTTTCTTT	CASSETDSHYTEAFF
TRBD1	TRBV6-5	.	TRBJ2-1	TGTGCCAGCAGTTACTCTAACAGGGGCCCCTACAATGAGCAGTTCTTC	CASSYSNRGPYNEQFF
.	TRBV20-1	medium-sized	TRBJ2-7	TGCAGTGCTTGGGACTTCTACGAGCAGTACTTC	CSAWDFYEQYF
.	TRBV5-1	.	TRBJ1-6	TGCGCCAGCAGCTCTACCAGTGGGGGACACTATAATTCACCCCTCCACTTT	CASSSTSGGHYNSPLHF
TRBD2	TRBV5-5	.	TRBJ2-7	TGTGCCAGCAGCTTGGAAGGGACTACATACTCCTACGAGCAGTACTTC	CASSLEGTTYSYEQYF
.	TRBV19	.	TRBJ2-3	TGTGCCAGTAGTATGCGGCTCACAGATACGCAGTATTTT	CASSMRLTDTQYF
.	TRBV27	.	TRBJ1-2	TGTGCCAGCAGTTCATTACGAGGAGCGGAGGGCTACACCTTC	CASSSLRGAEGYTF
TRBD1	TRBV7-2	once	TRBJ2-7	TGTGCCAGCAGCTTAACCGGGACAGGGACCTACGAGCAGTACTTC	CASSLTGTGTYEQYF
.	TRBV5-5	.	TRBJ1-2	TGTGCCAGCAGCGTGGGACCGGGAATCTATGGCTACACCTTC	CASSVGPGIYGYTF
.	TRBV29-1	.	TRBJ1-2	TGCAGCGTTGGAGATCGCTATGGCTACACCTTC	CSVGDRYGYTF
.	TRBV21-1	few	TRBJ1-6	TGTGCCAGCGGCCACAGGGGGTCCGGTAGATCCTATAATTCACCCCTCCACTTT	CASGHRGSGRSYNSPLHF
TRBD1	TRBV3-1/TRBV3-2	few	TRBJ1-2	TGTGCCAGCAGCCAAGGTGACAGTCGACAGGGCTATGGCTACACCTTC	CASSQGDSRQGYGYTF
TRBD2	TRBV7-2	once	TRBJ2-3	TGTGCCAGCAGCCGCCTCCAGCGGGGGAGTGCGGGGAGAGGGGCGGCGCAGTATTTT	CASSRLQRGSAGRGAAQYF
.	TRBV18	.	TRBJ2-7	TGTGCCAGCTCACCCCTGGAAAGCGGGCCCTACGAGCAGTACTTC	CASSPLESGPYEQYF
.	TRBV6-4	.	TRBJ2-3	TGTGCCAGCAGTTTACGAACAGGGTCAGATACGCAGTATTTT	CASSLRTGSDTQYF
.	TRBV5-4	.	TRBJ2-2	TGTGCCAGCAGCTTGGCAGGGGTCGGCACCGGGGAGCTGTTTTTT	CASSLAGVGTGELFF
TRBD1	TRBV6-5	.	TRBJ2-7	TGTGCCAGCAGCCTAGGTGGGACAGGGACCTACGAGCAGTACTTC	CASSLGGTGTYEQYF
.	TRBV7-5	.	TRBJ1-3	TGTGTCAGAAGCCGACTGGACAGGGATCGGTCTGGAAACACCATATATTTT	CVRSRLDRDRSGNTIYF
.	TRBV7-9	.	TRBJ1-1	TGTGCCAGCAGCTTACTCACTGAAGCTTTCTTT	CASSLLTEAFF
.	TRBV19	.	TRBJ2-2	TGTGCCAGTAGTATATCTTTCACCGGGGAGCTGTTTTTT	CASSISFTGELFF
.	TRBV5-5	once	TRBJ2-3	TGTGCCAGCAGCTTTGGGGACACTGCCACAGATACGCAGTATTTT	CASSFGDTATDTQYF
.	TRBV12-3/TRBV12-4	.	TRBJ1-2	TGTGCCAGCAGCCCATTCCCCAACTATGGCTACACCTTC	CASSPFPNYGYTF
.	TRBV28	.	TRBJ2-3	TGTGCCAGCAGCTCTGGCACAGATACGCAGTATTTT	CASSSGTDTQYF
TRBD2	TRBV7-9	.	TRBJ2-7	TGTGCCAGCAGCTTCGGTCTAGCGGGGCAGCCCTACGAGCAGTACTTC	CASSFGLAGQPYEQYF
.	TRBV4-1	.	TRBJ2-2	TGCGCCAGCAGCCAAGATCGGGGAGGGGGGACGTTCGCGAACACCGGGGAGCTGTTTTTT	CASSQDRGGGTFANTGELFF
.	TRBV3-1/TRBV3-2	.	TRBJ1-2	TGTGCCAGCAGCCAAGGCCCGGGTCGCTACACCTTC	CASSQGPGRYTF
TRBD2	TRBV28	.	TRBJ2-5	TGTGCCAGCAGCGTGGGGGGAGGGGTCCAAGAGACCCAGTACTTC	CASSVGGGVQETQYF
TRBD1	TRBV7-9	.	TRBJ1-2	TGTGCCAGCAGTTTGGGCCGGGACAGTCCCTATGGCTACACCTTC	CASSLGRDSPYGYTF
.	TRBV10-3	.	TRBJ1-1	TGTGCCATCAGTGAGTCAGGGGCTGGTGAAGCTTTCTTT	CAISESGAGEAFF
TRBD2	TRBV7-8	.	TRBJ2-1	TGTGCCAGCAGCCTAGGACTAGCCTACAATGAGCAGTTCTTC	CASSLGLAYNEQFF
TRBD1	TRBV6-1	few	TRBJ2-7	TGTGCCAGCAGTGAACGCCGTACCCCCTCGAACAGGGGGCGAGGGTACGAGCAGTACTTC	CASSERRTPSNRGRGYEQYF
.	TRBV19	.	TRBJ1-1	TGTGCCAGTAGTCACTACCAGAACACTGAAGCTTTCTTT	CASSHYQNTEAFF
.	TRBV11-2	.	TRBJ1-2	TGTGCCAGCAGCTTGGTATCAGGGTTTGGCTACACCTTC	CASSLVSGFGYTF
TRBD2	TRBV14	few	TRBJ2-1	TGTGCCAGCAGCCGGAGAACACTAGTCGCGGGGGGTCAGGGTGAGCAGTTCTTC	CASSRRTLVAGGQGEQFF
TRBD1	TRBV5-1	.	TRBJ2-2	TGCGCCAGCAGCTTGACTGGGACAGGGAGAGCGAGGACCGGGGAGCTGTTTTTT	CASSLTGTGRARTGELFF
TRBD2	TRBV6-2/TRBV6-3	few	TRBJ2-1	TGTGCCAGCGGCCTAGCGGGGACGTACGTCGATGAGCAGTTCTTC	CASGLAGTYVDEQFF
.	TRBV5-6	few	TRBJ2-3	TGTGCCAGCAGCAACGAGGACAGCCCCGATACGCAGTATTTT	CASSNEDSPDTQYF
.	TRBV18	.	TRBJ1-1	TGTGCCAGCTCACCCCGGGACACGGATGAAGCTTTCTTT	CASSPRDTDEAFF
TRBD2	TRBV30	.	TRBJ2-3	TGTGCCTCGGGGGGTACAGGTGGTTCGGGTTTGGATACGCAGTATTTT	CASGGTGGSGLDTQYF
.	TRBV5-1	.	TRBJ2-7	TGCGCCAGCAGCTTTCAGGGAACCTACGAGCAGTACTTC	CASSFQGTYEQYF
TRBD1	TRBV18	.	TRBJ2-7	TGTGCCAGCTCACCATTAACAAGACAGGGGGCCGACGAGCAGTACTTC	CASSPLTRQGADEQYF
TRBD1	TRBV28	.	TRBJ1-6	TGTGCCAGCAATCCGAGGGGGCGCCGGTCACCCCTCCACTTT	CASNPRGRRSPLHF
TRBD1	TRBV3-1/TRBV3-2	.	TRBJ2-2	TGTGCCAGCACCCCCGGGACAGGGAACACCGGGGAGCTGTTTTTT	CASTPGTGNTGELFF
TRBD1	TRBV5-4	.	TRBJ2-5	TGTGCCAGCAGCAACGTGGGACAGGAAGAGACCCAGTACTTC	CASSNVGQEETQYF
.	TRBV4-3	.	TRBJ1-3	TGCGCCAGCAGCCAAGATCTAAGAGGATTTGGAAACACCATATATTTT	CASSQDLRGFGNTIYF
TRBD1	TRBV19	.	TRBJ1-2	TGTGCCAGTAGGTTAGAAGGACAGGGGTTTTATGGCTACACCTTC	CASRLEGQGFYGYTF
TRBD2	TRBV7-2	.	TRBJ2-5	TGTGCCAGCAGCTCCGCGGGACTACAAGAGACCCAGTACTTC	CASSSAGLQETQYF
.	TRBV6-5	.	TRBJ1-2	TGTGCTGCTAGCGGGGGAAACTATGGCTACACCTTC	CAASGGNYGYTF